This TCR beta chain was obtained from a study of technical replicates of blood from a handful of donors. Here immunoSEQ multiplex PCR was the method, and the copy in TCRdb shows in-frame clones only, minus some. The data contain 60,000 to 90,000 clones, about 95% of them singletons. This receptor was obtained from a human donor in good health. The specimen sequenced was T cells isolated from PBMCs.

The CDR3 loop is CASSGTGNQPQHF. In DNA, the CDR3 is TGTGCCAGCAGCGGTACAGGTAATCAGCCCCAGCATTTT. The chain is built from TRBV9 and TRBJ1-5; tentative D call: TRBD1 (5 bases). Trimming cost V 3 bases and J 4 bases, with 8 bases left between them. Per germline, CDR1 SGDLS and CDR2 YYNGEE. The CDR3 contains 13 residues.